One and the same sample provided the 21 T cell receptor beta chains below, sequenced in a study of cytomegalovirus exposure and HLA in healthy donors. It was with 60 Vbeta and 13 Jbeta primers that the PCR ran. Produced via immunoSEQ multiplex PCR; TCRdb's table is partial and in-frame only. Among about 120,000 clones, roughly three fifths were seen once, and the ten largest hold less than 12%. Sequenced sample: PBMCs. The receptor set was obtained from a man aged 35 to 55 in good health and CMV-seropositive.

The V gene is TRBV30, the J gene TRBJ1-5; 9 bases align to TRBD1. The length of the CDR3 is 14 residues. Germline lookup yields CDR1 GTSNPN and CDR2 SVGIG (reference sequence). The V segment lost 5 bases and the J segment 5 bases; nucleotides outside the gene matches: 7. For the CDR3, the DNA is TGTGCCTGGGGTCCGGGACAGGGTCATCAGCCCCAGCATTTT. Translation: CAWGPGQGHQPQHF. The full variable domain, its missing parts supplied by reference TRBV30 and TRBJ1-5, is SQTIHQWPATLVQPVGSPLSLECTVEGTSNPNLYWYRQAAGRGLQLLFYSVGIGQISSEVPQNLSASRPQDRQFILSSKKLLLSDSGFYLCAWGPGQGHQPQHFGDGTRLSIL.

In nucleotides, the CDR3 is TGTGCCAGCAGTGTCCGGGAGGCGCAGTATTTT. This sequence encodes CASSVREAQYF. The chain employs TRBV25-1 and TRBJ2-3, with TRBD2 identical over 7 bases. Unmatched junction bases numbered 2, after V lost 4 bases and J lost 10 bases. The CDR3 consists of 11 residues. Per the germline V gene, CDR1 is MGHDK and CDR2 is SYGVNS.

V gene TRBV9 combines with J gene TRBJ2-3; TRBD1 might be the D (6 bases). Germline CDR1 is SGDLS and CDR2 is YYNGEE. The CDR3 covers 16 residues. Trimming stripped 1 base from V and 2 bases from J, with 14 bases between. The CDR3 DNA sequence: TGTGCCAGCAGCGTATCTTCTGGACAGACCACAGATACGCAGTATTTT. This gives the protein CASSVSSGQTTDTQYF. Supplemented by reference TRBV9 and TRBJ2-3, the full variable domain reads DSGVTQTPKHLITATGQRVTLRCSPRSGDLSVYWYQQSLDQGLQFLIQYYNGEERAKGNILERFSAQQFPDLHSELNLSSLELGDSALYFCASSVSSGQTTDTQYFGPGTRLTVL.

V usage is TRBV7-9 and J usage is TRBJ2-7; TRBD1 matches 10 bases. Germline V gene lookup returns CDR1 SEHNR and CDR2 FQNEAQ (reference sequence). The trim removed 5 bases at V and 5 bases at J, leaving 12 bases unmatched. This CDR3 spans 16 amino acids. The CDR3 loop is CASSSSRGQGINEQYF. In nucleotides, the CDR3 is TGTGCCAGCAGCAGCTCAAGGGGACAGGGGATCAACGAGCAGTACTTC.

This clone was counted only a few times. The genes are TRBV2 and TRBJ1-4; perhaps TRBD1 as D (5 bases). V was cut by 4 bases and J by 10 bases, with 13 bases left in between. The CDR3 covers 13 residues. The germline gives CDR1 SNHLY, CDR2 FYNNEI. This chain's CDR3 is CASSGRDTGKLFF. The CDR3 DNA sequence: TGTGCCAGCAGTGGCAGGGATACGGGAAAACTGTTTTTT.

The CDR3 region is CASSRDRGREPLHF. The CDR3 bases are TGTGCCAGCAGCCGGGACAGGGGGCGCGAACCCCTCCACTTT. This chain links TRBV7-6 with TRBJ1-6; 12 bases are a match to TRBD1. The length of the CDR3 is 14 residues. In germline, CDR1 is SGHVS, CDR2 FNYEAQ. V gave up 5 bases and J gave up 12 bases; unmatched junction bases: 5.

V is TRBV7-3 and J is TRBJ1-1, with 8 bases aligning to TRBD1. Looked up from germline, CDR1 is SGHTA and CDR2 is FQGTGA. V shed 6 bases and J 4 bases; nucleotides not matched to a gene: 4. The CDR3 has 13 amino acids. The CDR3 here is CASRVDRGTEAFF. The CDR3 DNA reads TGTGCCAGCAGAGTCGACAGGGGCACTGAAGCTTTCTTT.

This chain's CDR3 is CASTPRGGLSEKLFF. CDR3 nucleotide sequence: TGTGCCAGCACCCCACGGGGGGGGCTGAGCGAAAAACTGTTTTTT. This chain uses TRBV7-9 with TRBJ1-4, with a weak D call TRBD1 (6 bases). V lost 7 bases to trimming and J lost 8 bases, with 20 bases between them. This CDR3 is 15 amino acids long. In germline, CDR1 is SEHNR, CDR2 FQNEAQ (reference sequence).

This rearrangement joins TRBV6-6 to TRBJ2-7; 7 nucleotides agree with TRBD1. The CDR3 sequence is 15 residues long. CDR1 and CDR2 (germline): MNHNY, SVGAGI (reference sequence). V trimming: 0 bases; J trimming: 3 bases; junction bases outside the gene matches: 5. CDR3 sequence (DNA): TGTGCCAGCAGTTACTCCGACAGGGCTTTCTACGAGCAGTACTTC. It encodes CASSYSDRAFYEQYF.

The gene calls are TRBV4-3 and TRBJ1-1; the D is unclear. The germline V gene encodes CDR1 LGHNA and CDR2 YSLEER. V lost 0 bases, J lost 7 bases, and 12 bases lay in between. The CDR3 loop spans 14 amino acids. The chain's CDR3 is CASSQDRGSGEAFF. CDR3 DNA: TGCGCCAGCAGCCAAGATAGAGGGTCCGGTGAAGCTTTCTTT.

This chain joins TRBV7-9 and TRBJ1-2; D is undetermined. The germline CDR1 and CDR2 sequences are SEHNR and FQNEAQ (reference sequence). With 3 bases removed from V and 2 bases from J, the gap between germline ends came to 7 bases. This CDR3 has 13 residues. CDR3 coding DNA: TGTGCCAGCAGCTTTGGCCAGAACTATGGCTACACCTTC. Amino acids: CASSFGQNYGYTF.

With respect to this clone: An end of the junction does not agree with germline; a read error may underlie this. The J gene is TRBJ2-5, the V gene TRBV18; the D gene is possibly TRBD2 (6 bases). There are 14 residues in the CDR3. Germline CDR1 reads KGHSH; CDR2 reads LQKENI. CDR3 in amino acids: CASSPGDFQGTQYF. The CDR3 bases are TGTGCCAGCTCACCAGGGGACTTTCAAGGGACCCAGTACTTC.

In the case of this clone: Additional DNA sequences in this sample encode the identical CDR3. The rearrangement links TRBV2 to TRBJ1-1; 8 nucleotides line up with TRBD1. Unmatched junction bases numbered 9, after V lost 7 bases and J lost 5 bases. From germline, CDR1 is SNHLY and CDR2 FYNNEI. This CDR3 has 14 residues. CDR3 DNA: TGTGCCAGCATCAACAGGGGGAGGAATACTGAAGCTTTCTTT. Translation gives CASINRGRNTEAFF.

This chain uses TRBV25-1 with TRBJ2-1; the match to TRBD2 covers 11 bases. The junction had 6 bases not matched to a gene; V was cut back by 2 bases and J by 6 bases. The CDR3 sequence is 16 residues long. Germline CDR1 MGHDK, CDR2 SYGVNS. Written as DNA, the CDR3 is TGTGCCAGCAGTGAACTAGTAGGACTAGCGGGCAATGAGCAGTTCTTC. This sequence encodes CASSELVGLAGNEQFF.

The V and J genes are TRBV7-9 and TRBJ2-7; 11 positions match TRBD1. CDR1 and CDR2 from the germline V gene are SEHNR and FQNEAQ (reference sequence). Trimming cost V 3 bases and J 4 bases; bases outside gene matches: 14. This CDR3 is 18 amino acids long. CDR3 nucleotide sequence: TGTGCCAGCAGCTTCATCACCGGGACAGGGGGAGGCACATACGAGCAGTACTTC. This gives the protein CASSFITGTGGGTYEQYF. Full variable domain (outside the CDR3, taken from reference TRBV7-9 and TRBJ2-7): DTGVSQNPRHKITKRGQNVTFRCDPISEHNRLYWYRQTLGQGPEFLTYFQNEAQLEKSRLLSDRFSAERPKGSFSTLEIQRTEQGDSAMYLCASSFITGTGGGTYEQYFGPGTRLTVT.

The gene calls are TRBV6-1 and TRBJ1-5, with 8 bases aligning to TRBD1. Germline CDR1 and CDR2: MNHNS and SASEGT. This CDR3 has 14 residues. The V and J ends lost 6 bases and 7 bases, in that order; junction bases with no gene match: 8. In nucleotides, the CDR3 is TGTGCCAGCAGCCTAGACAGGGGAGGGCAGCCCCAGCATTTT. Its translation: CASSLDRGGQPQHF.

This chain connects TRBV18 to TRBJ2-2; 9 bases line up with TRBD2. Trimming took 3 bases from V and 2 from J; bases not matched to a gene: 1. The CDR3 covers 15 residues. Germline V gene sequence: CDR1 KGHSH, CDR2 LQKENI. In DNA, the CDR3 is TGTGCCAGCTCACCTAGCGGGGGTAACACCGGGGAGCTGTTTTTT. Translating it yields CASSPSGGNTGELFF.

The rearrangement joins TRBV15 to TRBJ1-6; D is undetermined. CDR1 is LNHNV, CDR2 YYDKDF, per germline (reference sequence). Trimming left V 0 bases short and J 7 bases short, with 13 bases between. The CDR3 consists of 16 residues. The CDR3 here is CATSRDRSRENSPLHF. The CDR3 DNA reads TGTGCCACCAGCAGAGATCGTTCGAGGGAGAATTCACCCCTCCACTTT.

The CDR3 DNA reads TGTGCCAGCAGCCAAGCAACAGGGCTCTCTGGAAACACCATATATTTT. It codes for CASSQATGLSGNTIYF. The chain uses TRBV4-2 and TRBJ1-3, with D tentatively TRBD1 (6 bases). Trimming took 1 base from V and 0 from J, leaving 10 bases between them. The CDR3 extends over 16 amino acids. Germline values: CDR1 LGHNA, CDR2 YNFKEQ.

V and J are TRBV27 and TRBJ2-3, with unresolved D. The CDR3 loop spans 16 amino acids. Germline V gives CDR1 MNHEY, CDR2 SMNVEV (reference sequence). The V end was cut by 5 bases, the J end by 4 bases, with 19 bases between. The CDR3 protein is CASSLGFPESADTQYF. In DNA form, the CDR3 reads TGTGCCAGCAGTCTCGGGTTTCCTGAGTCGGCAGATACGCAGTATTTT.

J is TRBJ1-1 and V is TRBV10-3; tentative D call: TRBD1 (5 bases). Trimming cost V 4 bases and J 1 base, with 10 bases left between them. CDR1 is ENHRY and CDR2 is SYGVKD in the germline V gene. The CDR3 spans 14 residues. CDR3 amino acids: CAISGGLTNTEAFF. The CDR3 DNA follows: TGTGCCATCAGTGGGGGACTGACGAACACTGAAGCTTTCTTT.